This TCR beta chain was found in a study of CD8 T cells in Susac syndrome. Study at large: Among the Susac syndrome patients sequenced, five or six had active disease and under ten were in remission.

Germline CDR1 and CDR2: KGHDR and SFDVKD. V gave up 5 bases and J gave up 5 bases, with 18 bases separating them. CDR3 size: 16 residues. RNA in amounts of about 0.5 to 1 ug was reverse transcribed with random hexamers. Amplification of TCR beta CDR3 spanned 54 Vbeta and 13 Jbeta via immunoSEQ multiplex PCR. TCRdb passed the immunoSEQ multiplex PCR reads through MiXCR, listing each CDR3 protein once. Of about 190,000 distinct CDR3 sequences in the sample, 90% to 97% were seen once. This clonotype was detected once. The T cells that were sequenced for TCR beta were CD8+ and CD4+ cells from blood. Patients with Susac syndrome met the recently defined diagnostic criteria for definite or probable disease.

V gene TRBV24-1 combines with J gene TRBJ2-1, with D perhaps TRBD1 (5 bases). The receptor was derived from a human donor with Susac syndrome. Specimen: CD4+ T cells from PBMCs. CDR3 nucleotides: TGTGCCACCAGTGCCCCTGGCCAGGGTAAGGACAATGAGCAGTTCTTC. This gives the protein CATSAPGQGKDNEQFF.